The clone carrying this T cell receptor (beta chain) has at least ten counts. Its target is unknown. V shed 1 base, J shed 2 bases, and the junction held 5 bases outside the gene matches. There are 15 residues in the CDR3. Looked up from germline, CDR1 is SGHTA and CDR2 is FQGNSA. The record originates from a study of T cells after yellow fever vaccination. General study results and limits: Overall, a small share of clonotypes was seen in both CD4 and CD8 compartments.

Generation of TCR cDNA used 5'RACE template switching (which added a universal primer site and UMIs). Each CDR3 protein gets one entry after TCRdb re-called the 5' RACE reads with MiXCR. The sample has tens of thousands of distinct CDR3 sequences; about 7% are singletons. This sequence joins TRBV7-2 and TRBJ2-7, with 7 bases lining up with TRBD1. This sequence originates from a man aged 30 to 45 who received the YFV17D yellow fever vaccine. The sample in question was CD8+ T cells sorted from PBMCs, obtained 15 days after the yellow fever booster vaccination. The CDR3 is CASSLVLQGPYEQYF. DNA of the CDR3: TGTGCCAGCAGCTTAGTTTTACAGGGGCCCTACGAGCAGTACTTC.